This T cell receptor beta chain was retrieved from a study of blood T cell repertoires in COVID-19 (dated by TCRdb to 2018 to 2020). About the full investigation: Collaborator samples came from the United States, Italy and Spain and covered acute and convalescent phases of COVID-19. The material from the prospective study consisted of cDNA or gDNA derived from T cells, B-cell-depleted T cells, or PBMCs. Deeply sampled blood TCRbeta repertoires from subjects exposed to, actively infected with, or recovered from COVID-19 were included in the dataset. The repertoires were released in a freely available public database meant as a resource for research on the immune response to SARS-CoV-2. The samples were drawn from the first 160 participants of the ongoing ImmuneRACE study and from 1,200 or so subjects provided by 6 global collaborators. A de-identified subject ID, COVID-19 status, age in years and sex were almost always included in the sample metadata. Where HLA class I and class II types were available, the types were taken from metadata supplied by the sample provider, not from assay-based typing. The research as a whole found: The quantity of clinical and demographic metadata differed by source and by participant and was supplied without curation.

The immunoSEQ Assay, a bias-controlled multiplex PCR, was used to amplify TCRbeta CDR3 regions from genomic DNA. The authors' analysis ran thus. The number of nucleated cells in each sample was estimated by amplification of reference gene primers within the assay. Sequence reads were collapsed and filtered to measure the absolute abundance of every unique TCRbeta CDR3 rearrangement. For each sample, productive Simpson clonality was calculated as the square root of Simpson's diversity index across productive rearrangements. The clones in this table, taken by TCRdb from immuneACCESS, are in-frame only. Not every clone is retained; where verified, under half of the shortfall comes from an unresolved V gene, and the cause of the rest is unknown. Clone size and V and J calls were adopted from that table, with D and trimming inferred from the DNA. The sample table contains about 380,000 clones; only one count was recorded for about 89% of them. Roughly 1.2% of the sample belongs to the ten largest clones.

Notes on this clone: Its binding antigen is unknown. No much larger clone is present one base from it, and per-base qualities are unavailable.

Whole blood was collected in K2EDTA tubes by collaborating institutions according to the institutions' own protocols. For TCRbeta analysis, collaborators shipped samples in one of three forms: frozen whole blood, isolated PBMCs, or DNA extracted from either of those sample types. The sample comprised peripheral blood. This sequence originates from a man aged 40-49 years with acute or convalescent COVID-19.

The CDR3 region: CASSYRDRVSEKLFF. The DNA sequence follows: TGTGCCAGCAGCTACCGGGACAGGGTTAGTGAAAAACTGTTTTTT. The rearranged segments are TRBV11-2 and TRBJ1-4; TRBD1 matches 9 bases in the middle. Inclusive of the bounding cysteine and phenylalanine, the CDR3 is 15 residues long. Only CDR3 DNA remains: 45 bases, in frame from the first base. CDR1 and CDR2, looked up from the germline V gene, are SGHAT and FQNNGV. V ends up 4 bases short and J 7 bases short, with an unmatched junction base count of 7.